The present TCR beta chain was sequenced within a study of T cell responses to AZD1222 COVID-19 vaccine (dated by TCRdb to the early 2020s). At the level of the whole study: AZD1222 recipients whose second dose came at about 4 weeks and those whose second dose came at about 12 weeks were combined into one group, since spike-specific TCR depth and breadth did not differ between the two schedules. A total of under 250 trial participants underwent TCR sequencing, of whom about 200 had received two doses of AZD1222 and approximately 26 had received two doses of the MenACWY control vaccine. Trial participants were enrolled into age subgroups of 18-55, 56-69 and 70-plus years, which contained around 150, 28 and 57 TCR-sequenced participants, respectively.

CDR1 PRHDT and CDR2 FYEKMQ were looked up in the germline V gene (reference sequence). The CDR3, from cysteine to phenylalanine, totals 15 residues. Of the read, only the CDR3 DNA is kept; its 45 bases are in frame from base 1. Between the V and J ends, shortened by 3 bases and 0 bases respectively, the junction contains 9 bases. In light of the paper, this sample's time point label describes: baseline before first vaccination. Vaccinee samples were obtained from the UK trials COV001 and COV002, which included a single-blind randomized controlled phase 2/3 trial of AZD1222 (ChAdOx1 nCoV-19) in healthy adults. For TCRbeta chain sequencing, PBMC samples from trial participants were taken at day 0 and at day 28 after the second dose. The CDR3 regions of human TCRbeta chains were subjected to immunosequencing. The study's processing was this. TCRs in the repertoires were matched against a reference library of SARS-CoV-2-specific TCRs that had been generated with the MIRA antigen-specificity platform. Breadth meant the fraction of unique TCRs that were SARS-CoV-2-associated, whereas depth meant the fraction of total T cells that were SARS-CoV-2-associated. Using the MIRA data, each spike-specific TCR was mapped to the spike region that the TCR reacts to and placed in a CD4 or CD8 class. Log10-transformed breadth and depth values were compared by one-way ANOVA with Sidak's multiple comparisons tests. The source is immuneACCESS, and TCRdb retained only in-frame sequences with V and J called. Part of the clones is not carried over; for the studies checked, unresolved V genes explain less than half of this, and the remainder is unexplained. The V and J calls and clone size come from that table; D and trimming were worked out from the DNA. The sample contains over 90,000 clones, around 82% of them found a single time. Around 15% of the sample is in the top ten clones.

The full study reports these points: Reportedly, almost half of the unique spike-specific TCRs recognized epitopes lying outside the regions that are mutated in the B.1.351 and B.1.1.7 variants. In the small 56-69-year group, the increase in depth fell short of significance, most likely because of low power. No day 14 peak-response samples were available, so repertoires were characterized only after the peak T cell response. A significant rise in spike-specific TCR breadth and depth was observed after two AZD1222 doses relative to day 0 and relative to MenACWY recipients. The whole spike protein was spanned by vaccine-associated CD4 TCRs, and dominant responses were seen in regions 160-218 and 743-854. Conclusions about previously exposed vaccinees were limited because only six AZD1222 recipients were SARS-CoV-2 seropositive at baseline. Most participants were white British and females outnumbered males, and the authors suggested that clonal diversity may have been underestimated.

Details on this clone: What this receptor recognizes is not known. Base-call qualities are not available, and no considerably larger clone is one nucleotide away.

This chain is built from TRBV13 and TRBJ2-1; the D gene cannot be resolved reliably. This receptor was obtained from an adult in good health. The specimen was peripheral blood, collected on day 0 of AZD1222 vaccination. The CDR3 in this case is CASSFGSGSYNEQFF. Read as DNA, the sequence is TGTGCCAGCAGCTTTGGTTCCGGCTCCTACAATGAGCAGTTCTTC.